A selection of T cell receptor beta chains follows, all from one sample in a study of T cells in Graves' hyperthyroidism and ophthalmopathy. Via MiXCR, TCRdb re-called the multiplex PCR reads, giving one row per CDR3 protein. The data show around 600,000 distinct CDR3 sequences, just under 45% seen once. The sample taken for sequencing was peripheral blood or thyroid tissue (not recorded which). The receptors here all came from an adult man with Graves' disease, either hyperthyroidism or ophthalmopathy (not recorded which). Both conserved end residues are part of each CDR3. The D gene is left open where the match is weak. Size tells how often a clone was seen (once, few, many) or the class of an expanded clone, and some rows leave it out.

CDR3nt: TGTGCCAGCAGCCTCGCCGGGACTGAGGCCTCCTACGAGCAGTACTTC
CDR3aa: CASSLAGTEASYEQYF
abundance: NA
j_gene: TRBJ2-7
v_gene: TRBV7-2
d_gene: NA

CDR3nt: TGTGCCAGTAGTACCCCCCCCGCAGGGGCCAGCACTGAAGCTTTCTTT
CDR3aa: CASSTPPAGASTEAFF
abundance: NA
j_gene: TRBJ1-1
v_gene: TRBV7-9
d_gene: NA

CDR3nt: TGTGCCACCAGCATCAGACAGGGGGATGGCTACACCTTC
CDR3aa: CATSIRQGDGYTF
abundance: many
j_gene: TRBJ1-2
v_gene: TRBV15
d_gene: TRBD1

CDR3nt: TGTGCCACCAGTGATTCGTGGGACCGGTATGGCTACACCTTC
CDR3aa: CATSDSWDRYGYTF
abundance: many
j_gene: TRBJ1-2
v_gene: TRBV24-1
d_gene: NA

CDR3nt: TGCAGTGCTAGAGATGGGGTGAGGATGGGCTACGAGCAGTACTTC
CDR3aa: CSARDGVRMGYEQYF
abundance: few
j_gene: TRBJ2-7
v_gene: TRBV20-1
d_gene: NA

CDR3nt: TGTGCCATCAGTGAGTCGCGAGACTCAGAGACCCAGTACTTC
CDR3aa: CAISESRDSETQYF
abundance: NA
j_gene: TRBJ2-5
v_gene: TRBV10-3
d_gene: NA

CDR3nt: TGTGCCAGCAGTCCATATCAGGGTGCGAACACTGAAGCTTTCTTT
CDR3aa: CASSPYQGANTEAFF
abundance: NA
j_gene: TRBJ1-1
v_gene: TRBV10-3
d_gene: NA

CDR3nt: TGTGCCAGCAGCCCGATAAGGCGGGAGGGGTACGAGCAGTACTTC
CDR3aa: CASSPIRREGYEQYF
abundance: many
j_gene: TRBJ2-7
v_gene: TRBV7-6
d_gene: TRBD2

CDR3nt: TGTGCCAGCAGCGGCGGACTAGTGGGGGAGCAGTACTTC
CDR3aa: CASSGGLVGEQYF
abundance: NA
j_gene: TRBJ2-7
v_gene: TRBV9
d_gene: TRBD2

CDR3nt: TGTGCCAGTAGTATAACCGGGACAGGGGACTACGAGCAGTACTTC
CDR3aa: CASSITGTGDYEQYF
abundance: few
j_gene: TRBJ2-7
v_gene: TRBV19
d_gene: TRBD1

CDR3nt: TGCAGTGCTAGAGGGACTAGCGGGAGGACGGACTTC
CDR3aa: CSARGTSGRTDF
abundance: NA
j_gene: TRBJ2-7
v_gene: TRBV20-1
d_gene: TRBD2

CDR3nt: TGTGCCAGTAGCATAACAGGGGAAACGGGCGGCTACACCTTC
CDR3aa: CASSITGETGGYTF
abundance: NA
j_gene: TRBJ1-2
v_gene: TRBV19
d_gene: TRBD1

CDR3nt: TGTGCCAGCAGTGATGCCAATCAGCCCCAGCATTTT
CDR3aa: CASSDANQPQHF
abundance: many
j_gene: TRBJ1-5
v_gene: TRBV2
d_gene: NA

CDR3nt: TGTGCCAGCAGCTTAGGGACATCTGCTGAAGCTTTCTTT
CDR3aa: CASSLGTSAEAFF
abundance: NA
j_gene: TRBJ1-1
v_gene: TRBV7-6
d_gene: NA

CDR3nt: TGTGCCAGCACCTCCGGGACACTAAACACTGAAGCTTTCTTT
CDR3aa: CASTSGTLNTEAFF
abundance: few
j_gene: TRBJ1-1
v_gene: TRBV2
d_gene: NA

CDR3nt: TGTGCCAGCAGCCAAGGGCTGGACTACTCCTACGAGCAGTACTTC
CDR3aa: CASSQGLDYSYEQYF
abundance: few
j_gene: TRBJ2-7
v_gene: TRBV3-1
d_gene: NA

CDR3nt: TGCAGTGCTGGGTTCAAGTATGGCTACACCTTC
CDR3aa: CSAGFKYGYTF
abundance: NA
j_gene: TRBJ1-2
v_gene: TRBV20-1
d_gene: NA

CDR3nt: TGCGCCAGCAGTTACCGCTCTTTTCAGGGGCGCTACGAGCAGTACTTC
CDR3aa: CASSYRSFQGRYEQYF
abundance: NA
j_gene: TRBJ2-7
v_gene: TRBV5-1
d_gene: NA

CDR3nt: TGTGCCATCGGACAGGGTCGTATGAACACTGAAGCTTTCTTT
CDR3aa: CAIGQGRMNTEAFF
abundance: many
j_gene: TRBJ1-1
v_gene: TRBV10-3
d_gene: TRBD1

CDR3nt: TGTGCCAGCAGTCCCCGGGGGCCTAATTCACCCCTCCACTTT
CDR3aa: CASSPRGPNSPLHF
abundance: many
j_gene: TRBJ1-6
v_gene: TRBV12-3/TRBV12-4
d_gene: NA

CDR3nt: TGCAGTGCTCGGACACCCAGCTCCTACGAGCAGTACTTC
CDR3aa: CSARTPSSYEQYF
abundance: many
j_gene: TRBJ2-7
v_gene: TRBV20-1
d_gene: NA

CDR3nt: TGTGCCATCAGACCCGGGACAGTTTCTGGAAACACCATATATTTT
CDR3aa: CAIRPGTVSGNTIYF
abundance: once
j_gene: TRBJ1-3
v_gene: TRBV10-3
d_gene: TRBD1

CDR3nt: TGCGCCAGCAGCTTGGGACCGCTGAACACTGAAGCTTTCTTT
CDR3aa: CASSLGPLNTEAFF
abundance: many
j_gene: TRBJ1-1
v_gene: TRBV7-9
d_gene: NA

CDR3nt: TGTGCCAGCAGCTTAGGCCAAGGACGGATATATGGCTACACCTTC
CDR3aa: CASSLGQGRIYGYTF
abundance: many
j_gene: TRBJ1-2
v_gene: TRBV7-9
d_gene: NA

CDR3nt: TGTGCCAGCAGTTATATAGGACCGAGCTCCTATAATTCACCCCTCCACTTT
CDR3aa: CASSYIGPSSYNSPLHF
abundance: NA
j_gene: TRBJ1-6
v_gene: TRBV6-5
d_gene: NA

CDR3nt: TGTGCCAGCAGTGGTGGTCGTAGGGTCGATAGCAATCAGCCCCAGCATTTT
CDR3aa: CASSGGRRVDSNQPQHF
abundance: NA
j_gene: TRBJ1-5
v_gene: TRBV2
d_gene: NA

CDR3nt: TGCGCCAGCAGCTTGGTGGGGACAGTTAATGAAAAACTGTTTTTT
CDR3aa: CASSLVGTVNEKLFF
abundance: many
j_gene: TRBJ1-4
v_gene: TRBV5-1
d_gene: TRBD1

CDR3nt: TGTGCCAGCAGCGTAGTTGGTACAGGGGGTGAAGCTTTCTTT
CDR3aa: CASSVVGTGGEAFF
abundance: many
j_gene: TRBJ1-1
v_gene: TRBV9
d_gene: TRBD1

CDR3nt: TGTGCCACCAGTTCTTGGTCAGGGCTGTTTTTT
CDR3aa: CATSSWSGLFF
abundance: many
j_gene: TRBJ2-2
v_gene: TRBV24-1
d_gene: NA

CDR3nt: TGTGCCAGCAGTGATACGCAGTATTTT
CDR3aa: CASSDTQYF
abundance: few
j_gene: TRBJ2-3
v_gene: TRBV7-2
d_gene: NA

CDR3nt: TGTGCCACCAGTGGTCCTACTGAGCAGTTCTTC
CDR3aa: CATSGPTEQFF
abundance: few
j_gene: TRBJ2-1
v_gene: TRBV24-1
d_gene: NA

CDR3nt: TGTGCCAGCAGTTACGACCAGGGGTGGGACACTGAAGCTTTCTTT
CDR3aa: CASSYDQGWDTEAFF
abundance: NA
j_gene: TRBJ1-1
v_gene: TRBV6-5
d_gene: NA

CDR3nt: TGTGCCAGCAGCCAAGTTGGGGGGACAGGGGGCTCAGAGACCCAGTACTTC
CDR3aa: CASSQVGGTGGSETQYF
abundance: NA
j_gene: TRBJ2-5
v_gene: TRBV6-1
d_gene: TRBD1

CDR3nt: TGTGCCAGCAGCGTAACCCCCGGGGCAGGGGATTACGAGCAGTACTTC
CDR3aa: CASSVTPGAGDYEQYF
abundance: few
j_gene: TRBJ2-7
v_gene: TRBV9
d_gene: NA

CDR3nt: TGTGCCAGTACCCGCCTTGACAGGGCTTCGTTCGGAAGCTACACCTTC
CDR3aa: CASTRLDRASFGSYTF
abundance: NA
j_gene: TRBJ1-2
v_gene: TRBV2
d_gene: TRBD1

CDR3nt: TGTGCCAGCAGCCCAGAGGGCGGAACTGAAGCTTTCTTT
CDR3aa: CASSPEGGTEAFF
abundance: many
j_gene: TRBJ1-1
v_gene: TRBV7-3
d_gene: NA

CDR3nt: TGTGCCAGCAGTTACGGCAGCCCCTATGGCTACACCTTC
CDR3aa: CASSYGSPYGYTF
abundance: few
j_gene: TRBJ1-2
v_gene: TRBV6-5
d_gene: NA

CDR3nt: TGCAGTGCTGAGGCCCTAGGGATCCGGGCTTCACCCCTCCACTTT
CDR3aa: CSAEALGIRASPLHF
abundance: many
j_gene: TRBJ1-6
v_gene: TRBV20-1
d_gene: NA

CDR3nt: TGCAGCGTTGCCCAGGGGGGGGAGGCTGAAGCTTTCTTT
CDR3aa: CSVAQGGEAEAFF
abundance: NA
j_gene: TRBJ1-1
v_gene: TRBV29-1
d_gene: TRBD1

CDR3nt: TGTGCCAGTAGCCAGACTAGGAATTCCCTCAGTGAGCTGTTTTTT
CDR3aa: CASSQTRNSLSELFF
abundance: NA
j_gene: TRBJ2-2
v_gene: TRBV19
d_gene: NA

CDR3nt: TGCAGTGCTACCGGGGGGGCGTACGAGCAGTACTTC
CDR3aa: CSATGGAYEQYF
abundance: many
j_gene: TRBJ2-7
v_gene: TRBV20-1
d_gene: TRBD2

CDR3nt: TGCAGTGCTAGGACCCTCGGACTCTACGAGCAGTACTTC
CDR3aa: CSARTLGLYEQYF
abundance: NA
j_gene: TRBJ2-7
v_gene: TRBV20-1
d_gene: NA

CDR3nt: TGTGCCAGCAGCTTAGAACTAGCGGGAGGGCCCGATGAGCAGTACTTC
CDR3aa: CASSLELAGGPDEQYF
abundance: NA
j_gene: TRBJ2-7
v_gene: TRBV7-9
d_gene: TRBD2

CDR3nt: TGCAGCGTAGGGACAGGGGCAAGCTACACCTTC
CDR3aa: CSVGTGASYTF
abundance: NA
j_gene: TRBJ1-2
v_gene: TRBV29-1
d_gene: TRBD1